This TCR beta chain was profiled in a study of T cells in Graves' hyperthyroidism and ophthalmopathy. TCR beta CDR3 regions were amplified from RNA transcripts. TCR CDR3 regions were first amplified by RT-PCR with HTBI primers. TCRdb ran MiXCR on the multiplex PCR reads and lists one entry per CDR3 protein. The table shows over 250,000 distinct CDR3 sequences, with under 30% occurring only once. The germline V gene has CDR1 MNHEY and CDR2 SVGEGT. The junction had 5 bases not matched to a gene; V was cut back by 5 bases and J by 8 bases. The CDR3 sequence is 13 residues long. Material for sequencing was blood. The gene calls are TRBV6-2 or TRBV6-3 and TRBJ1-1; 10 bases are shared with TRBD1. This TCR was sampled from a man in his forties with Graves' hyperthyroidism that later progressed to Graves' ophthalmopathy. The CDR3 DNA reads TGTGCCAGCAGTCTCGGGACAGGGGCGGAAGCTTTCTTT. Translating gives CASSLGTGAEAFF.